The 27 T cell receptor beta chains in this list originate from one sample, sequenced in a study of OX40 agonist ivuxolimab in advanced cancers. Profiled with immunoSEQ multiplex PCR; TCRdb holds only in-frame clones, not every one. The table includes more than 65,000 clones, 85% to 90% detected once. The material sequenced was CD4+ or CD8+ T cells sorted from blood, taken in a trial of the OX40 agonist ivuxolimab. These receptors were taken from an adult with an advanced solid tumor such as melanoma, head and neck, liver or kidney cancer.

The gene calls are TRBV9 and TRBJ1-3, with D perhaps TRBD1 (6 bases). The CDR3 consists of 18 residues. The germline CDR1 and CDR2 sequences are SGDLS and YYNGEE. Trimming took off 4 bases at V and 1 base at J, with 21 bases between the two ends. Here the CDR3 reads CASSPGHTGTGSGNTIYF. In nucleotides, the CDR3 is TGTGCCAGCAGCCCAGGTCACACAGGGACGGGGTCTGGAAACACCATATATTTT.

CDR3 nucleotide sequence: TGTGCCAGCAGTTACTCCGGGGTGGGCAATCAGCCCCAGCATTTT. The encoded protein is CASSYSGVGNQPQHF. This chain connects TRBV6-5 to TRBJ1-5; D is uncertain. The CDR3 contains 15 residues. CDR1 is MNHEY, CDR2 SVGAGI, per germline. Trimming stripped 0 bases from V and 2 bases from J, with 8 bases between.

The rearrangement links TRBV7-9 to TRBJ2-5, with no clear D. The CDR3 runs 13 residues. The V gene's germline CDR1 is SEHNR and CDR2 FQNEAQ (reference sequence). Deletions cut 2 bases from V and 4 bases from J, with 8 bases between. CDR3: CASSLKPGETQYF. The CDR3 DNA is TGTGCCAGCAGCTTAAAACCCGGAGAGACCCAGTACTTC.

The chain couples TRBV29-1 to TRBJ2-3; TRBD2 is a possible D gene (6 bases). Germline-derived CDR1 and CDR2 are SQVTM and ANQGSEA. Trimming cost V 4 bases and J 4 bases, with 15 bases left between them. This CDR3 is built from 14 residues. The CDR3: CSVGNGRRADTQYF. Written as DNA, the CDR3 is TGCAGCGTTGGTAACGGGAGAAGGGCAGATACGCAGTATTTT.

The chain links TRBV4-2 to TRBJ2-7, with TRBD1 identical over 7 bases. Unmatched junction bases numbered 14, after V lost 1 base and J lost 5 bases. Germline values: CDR1 LGHNA, CDR2 YNFKEQ. The CDR3 is made up of 17 amino acids. The CDR3: CASSQAYRQGRTHEQYF. Here the CDR3 DNA reads TGTGCCAGCAGCCAAGCTTACAGACAGGGTAGGACTCACGAGCAGTACTTC.

The chain has TRBV4-2 and TRBJ2-7, with D possibly matching TRBD1 (5 bases). The V gene lost 1 base and the J gene lost 6 bases, with 16 bases spanning the gap. The CDR3 extends over 15 amino acids. Germline CDR1 and CDR2: LGHNA and YNFKEQ. CDR3 nucleotides: TGTGCCAGCAGCCAAGTCGGGCCAAGGGGCTCCGAGCAGTACTTC. Protein sequence: CASSQVGPRGSEQYF.

The rearrangement joins TRBV19 to TRBJ1-5; D ambiguous. CDR3 length: 14 amino acids. Trimming removed 6 bases from V and 1 base from J, with 10 bases in between. Germline values: CDR1 LNHDA, CDR2 SQIVND (reference sequence). The CDR3 here is CASSFGGSNQPQHF. In DNA form, the CDR3 reads TGTGCCAGTAGCTTCGGAGGGAGCAATCAGCCCCAGCATTTT. The entire variable domain, with the rest obtained from reference TRBV19 and TRBJ1-5, is as follows: DGGITQSPKYLFRKEGQNVTLSCEQNLNHDAMYWYRQDPGQGLRLIYYSQIVNDFQKGDIAEGYSVSREKKESFPLTVTSAQKNPTAFYLCASSFGGSNQPQHFGDGTRLSIL.

The chain joins TRBV5-6 to TRBJ2-2; 11 bases fit TRBD2. This CDR3 contains 15 residues. The germline gives CDR1 SGHDT, CDR2 YYEEEE. V gave up 5 bases and J gave up 7 bases; unmatched junction bases: 7. CDR3 sequence: CASSLAGGPVGELFF. CDR3 nucleotides: TGTGCCAGCAGTTTAGCGGGAGGGCCGGTCGGGGAGCTGTTTTTT.

This chain uses TRBV7-8 with TRBJ2-2, with D possibly matching TRBD1 (5 bases). V lost 3 bases and J lost 6, with 11 bases in between. Germline V gives CDR1 SGHVS, CDR2 FQNEAQ. CDR3 length: 14 amino acids. The CDR3 DNA reads as TGTGCCAGCAGCTTCGGGCAGGGCGCCGGGGAGCTGTTTTTT. Translation gives CASSFGQGAGELFF.

The chain links TRBV5-1 to TRBJ2-7; 9 nucleotides match TRBD1. Germline V CDR1 and CDR2: SGHRS, YFSETQ. The CDR3 length is 14 residues. V was clipped by 4 bases and J by 2 bases; unmatched bases: 4. The CDR3 DNA reads TGCGCCAGCAGCGGACAGGGGAGGCCCTACGAGCAGTACTTC. Translating gives CASSGQGRPYEQYF.

The V call is TRBV27, the J call TRBJ2-2; 11 positions match TRBD2. CDR3 length equals 16 residues. V was clipped by 7 bases and J by 5 bases; unmatched bases: 9. Germline values: CDR1 MNHEY, CDR2 SMNVEV (reference sequence). The CDR3 coding sequence is TGTGCCAGCAAGGAGCTAGCGGGAGGAAAGACCGGGGAGCTGTTTTTT. Translation: CASKELAGGKTGELFF.

The chain joins TRBV6-6 to TRBJ1-2, with 11 positions matching TRBD1. CDR1 is MNHNY and CDR2 is SVGAGI in the germline V gene (reference sequence). CDR3 length equals 15 residues. After removal of 0 bases from V and 4 bases from J, the junction contained 1 base not matched to a gene. CDR3 sequence reads: CASSYSGTGGYGYTF. CDR3 nucleotides: TGTGCCAGCAGTTACTCGGGGACAGGGGGCTATGGCTACACCTTC.

The chain is built from TRBV15 and TRBJ2-2; tentatively, D is TRBD1 (6 bases). The V end lost 8 bases, the J end lost 7 bases, and 8 bases lay between the germline ends. CDR3 size: 11 residues. The germline gives CDR1 LNHNV, CDR2 YYDKDF (reference sequence). The CDR3, as DNA: TGTGCCACCCAGGGGAACGGGGAGCTGTTTTTT. This sequence encodes CATQGNGELFF.

The V and J genes are TRBV7-9 and TRBJ2-1, with 9 bases identical to TRBD1. The V gene's germline CDR1 is SEHNR and CDR2 FQNEAQ (reference sequence). The junction had 8 bases not matched to a gene; V was cut back by 5 bases and J by 0 bases. The CDR3 is made up of 17 amino acids. The CDR3 sequence: CASSTRTGASSYNEQFF. Here the CDR3 DNA reads TGTGCCAGCAGCACAAGGACAGGGGCCAGCTCCTACAATGAGCAGTTCTTC.

This CDR3 is CASSLDGSYEQYF. The CDR3 DNA is TGTGCCAGCAGCTTAGACGGCTCCTACGAGCAGTACTTC. The chain joins TRBV7-9 to TRBJ2-7; D is unresolved. Looked up from germline, CDR1 is SEHNR and CDR2 is FQNEAQ (reference sequence). This CDR3 has 13 residues. With 1 base removed from V and 0 bases from J, the gap between germline ends came to 4 bases.

The chain recombines TRBV28 with TRBJ2-7; D is possibly TRBD2 (5 bases). Germline V CDR1 and CDR2: MDHEN, SYDVKM. Trimming shortened V by 6 bases and J by 4 bases, and 7 bases separated the two germline ends. This CDR3 is 11 amino acids long. CDR3 amino acids: CASRRVYEQYF. The CDR3 region has the DNA TGTGCCAGCAGGAGGGTATACGAGCAGTACTTC.

This clone was seen just once. J is TRBJ2-1 and V is TRBV19, with TRBD2 matching 11 bases. The CDR3 covers 14 residues. Trimming cost V 5 bases and J 8 bases; bases outside gene matches: 5. Germline CDR1 is LNHDA and CDR2 is SQIVND (reference sequence). CDR3 sequence reads: CASSRLAGGYEQFF. Written as DNA, the CDR3 is TGTGCCAGTAGTCGTCTAGCGGGAGGTTATGAGCAGTTCTTC.

The chain recombines TRBV28 with TRBJ1-2; 7 bases line up with TRBD1. V shed 2 bases, J shed 4 bases, and the junction held 13 bases outside the gene matches. Per germline, CDR1 MDHEN and CDR2 SYDVKM. The CDR3 has 17 amino acids. The CDR3 DNA follows: TGTGCCAGCAGTTTAGGGGGGGCTGACAGGGCCGCCTATGGCTACACCTTC. Translation gives CASSLGGADRAAYGYTF.

The rearrangement uses TRBV6-5 and TRBJ1-2, with D uncertain. The V gene's germline CDR1 is MNHEY and CDR2 SVGAGI. CDR3 length: 13 amino acids. Trimming stripped 6 bases from V and 4 bases from J, with 12 bases between. The CDR3 nucleotides are TGTGCCAGCAGCCCTCGGGATTCCTATGGCTACACCTTC. Its translation is CASSPRDSYGYTF.

The chain joins TRBV18 to TRBJ2-7, with no clear D. CDR3 length equals 13 residues. V was cut by 6 bases and J by 5 bases, with 14 bases left in between. Per the germline V gene, CDR1 is KGHSH and CDR2 is LQKENI. CDR3 region: CASSPGQSHEQYF. The CDR3 coding sequence is TGTGCCAGCTCCCCCGGCCAAAGCCACGAGCAGTACTTC.

The chain is built from TRBV21-1 and TRBJ1-5; TRBD1 is taken as the D call from the table, unchecked against the DNA. TRBV21-1 is described as a pseudogene. There are 17 residues in the CDR3. The CDR3 loop is CASTLRKPSANNQPQHF. The DNA of the CDR3 is TGTGCCAGCACTCTCAGGAAGCCGTCGGCCAACAATCAGCCCCAGCATTTT.

The chain employs TRBV9 and TRBJ2-2, with TRBD2 matching 8 bases. Germline V gene lookup returns CDR1 SGDLS and CDR2 YYNGEE. V dropped 2 bases and J dropped 4; count of bases not matched to a gene: 7. The length of the CDR3 is 16 residues. CDR3 protein: CASSVLSGGGTGELFF. CDR3 bases: TGTGCCAGCAGCGTCCTGAGCGGGGGAGGCACCGGGGAGCTGTTTTTT.

This clone was seen only a few times. The rearrangement joins TRBV7-9 to TRBJ1-1, with D unresolved. CDR3 size: 13 residues. CDR1 is SEHNR, CDR2 FQNEAQ, per germline (reference sequence). V was clipped by 4 bases and J by 4 bases, with 10 bases between them. The CDR3 loop reads CASSSPWSTEAFF. The CDR3 DNA is TGTGCCAGCAGCTCCCCATGGAGCACTGAAGCTTTCTTT.

CDR3 amino acids: CASRSRGVETQYF. Here the CDR3 DNA reads TGTGCCAGCAGGTCCCGGGGAGTGGAGACCCAGTACTTC. This chain connects TRBV6-5 to TRBJ2-5; D might be TRBD2 (5 bases). V shed 6 bases and J shed 5 bases, with 13 bases lying between them. CDR1 is MNHEY and CDR2 is SVGAGI in the germline V gene. The CDR3 sequence is 13 residues long.

The chain has TRBV28 and TRBJ1-4; D remains unclear. Trimming left V 3 bases short and J 11 bases short, with 10 bases between. The CDR3 loop spans 12 amino acids. From germline, CDR1 is MDHEN and CDR2 SYDVKM. The CDR3 reads CASSFSVGKLFF. The CDR3 DNA sequence: TGTGCCAGCAGTTTTTCGGTAGGGAAACTGTTTTTT.

This clone is a singleton in its sample. The V call is TRBV7-2, the J call TRBJ2-7; D uncertain. With 4 bases removed from V and 2 bases from J, the gap between germline ends came to 15 bases. The CDR3 loop spans 15 amino acids. Germline V gene sequence: CDR1 SGHTA, CDR2 FQGNSA. As DNA, the CDR3 is TGTGCCAGCAGCTCGAGGCTCGGGCCCCCCTACGAGCAGTACTTC. Amino acid sequence: CASSSRLGPPYEQYF.

The CDR3 sequence is CASSRTRSTDTQYF. CDR3 sequence (DNA): TGTGCCAGCAGCCGGACTAGAAGCACAGATACGCAGTATTTT. The chain recombines TRBV7-3 with TRBJ2-3; 7 bases map to TRBD2. Unmatched junction bases numbered 2, after V lost 5 bases and J lost 0 bases. CDR1 is SGHTA and CDR2 is FQGTGA in the germline V gene. This CDR3 has 14 amino acids.